The 28 T cell receptor beta chains below were found in one sample sequenced in a study of molecular identifiers for immune sequencing clone quantification. TCRdb itself ran the PCR reads through MiXCR, one entry per CDR3 protein. The top ten hold about 0.93% of the sample, which has 37,000 or so distinct CDR3 sequences, 20% to 25% seen once. Sequencing used naive CD8+ T cells from blood, with Jurkat cell RNA spiked in. Noted subset: FACS-sorted CD8+CD4-CCR7+CD45RA+ naive T cells. The receptors stem from a human donor in good health. Some libraries in this study had Jurkat cell RNA spiked in.

This clonotype was counted at least ten times. The chain joins TRBV7-9 to TRBJ2-6; the D is unclear. CDR1 is SEHNR, CDR2 FQNEAQ, per germline (reference sequence). Trimming stripped 1 base from V and 0 bases from J, with 4 bases between. The CDR3 spans 15 residues. CDR3 protein: CASSLVSSGANVLTF. Here the CDR3 DNA reads TGTGCCAGCAGCTTAGTTTCCTCTGGGGCCAACGTCCTGACTTTC. Together with reference TRBV7-9 and TRBJ2-6, the CDR3 gives the full variable domain: DTGVSQNPRHKITKRGQNVTFRCDPISEHNRLYWYRQTLGQGPEFLTYFQNEAQLEKSRLLSDRFSAERPKGSFSTLEIQRTEQGDSAMYLCASSLVSSGANVLTFGAGSRLTVL.

This clonotype was detected ten times or more. The J gene is TRBJ2-3, the V gene TRBV6-6, with 10 bases matching TRBD2. The CDR3 is 17 amino acids. Germline V gene lookup returns CDR1 MNHNY and CDR2 SVGAGI (reference sequence). Germline trimming cut 1 base from V and 6 bases from J; bases unmatched to any gene: 10. The CDR3 here is CASSYYYLASGSDTQYF. The CDR3 region has the DNA TGTGCCAGCAGTTACTACTACCTTGCTAGCGGGAGTGATACGCAGTATTTT.

Comments on this clonotype: An end of the junction differs from the germline gene, which may be a read error. V gene TRBV11-2 combines with J gene TRBJ2-7; TRBD1 is a possible D gene (6 bases). From germline, CDR1 is SGHAT and CDR2 FQNNGV. This CDR3 has 16 amino acids. CDR3 amino acids: CARSLGGVDSSYEQHF. The CDR3 DNA is TGTGCCAGAAGCTTAGGGGGAGTGGACAGCTCCTACGAGCAGCACTTC.

The chain links TRBV20-1 to TRBJ2-6, with D perhaps assigned TRBD1 or TRBD2 (5 bases each). Trimming stripped 6 bases from V and 1 base from J, with 13 bases between. Germline V CDR1 and CDR2: DFQATT, SNEGSKA (reference sequence). The CDR3 has 15 amino acids. The CDR3 DNA reads TGCAGTGCACAGGTTTGGAGGTCTGGGGCCAACGTCCTGACTTTC. This sequence encodes CSAQVWRSGANVLTF.

A word on this clonotype: The junction departs from the called germline gene at one end, perhaps through a read error. The CDR3, as DNA: TGTGCCTGGGGTGTACGAAACCCCATATATTTT. This translates into CAWGVRNPIYF. This chain connects TRBV30 to TRBJ1-3, with unresolved D. The length of the CDR3 is 11 residues. The germline V gene has CDR1 GTSNPN and CDR2 SVGIG (reference sequence).

This clonotype was picked up many times. The chain joins TRBV5-5 to TRBJ2-7; 11 nucleotides match TRBD2. The CDR3 contains 13 residues. Germline CDR1 SGHKS, CDR2 YYEKEE (reference sequence). The trim removed 2 bases at V and 7 bases at J, leaving 2 bases unmatched. CDR3 amino acids: CASSFGTSGEQYF. Written as DNA, the CDR3 is TGTGCCAGCAGCTTCGGGACTAGCGGAGAGCAGTACTTC.

The count of this clonotype is one. The CDR3 DNA reads as TGTGCCATCAGTGATATGGGAGCAAATCAGCCCCAGCATTTT. Protein sequence: CAISDMGANQPQHF. The chain employs TRBV10-3 and TRBJ1-5; D is undetermined. Trimming shortened V by 3 bases and J by 4 bases, and 10 bases separated the two germline ends. Germline V gene sequence: CDR1 ENHRY, CDR2 SYGVKD. CDR3 length: 14 amino acids.

As concerns this clonotype: One end of the junction does not line up with germline, which may come from a read error. This chain uses TRBV12-3 or TRBV12-4 with TRBJ2-5; D gene uncertain. The CDR3 loop spans 14 amino acids. CDR3 protein: CASSLGRIQDTQYF. CDR3 in DNA: TGTGCCAGCAGCTTAGGACGGATCCAAGACACCCAGTACTTT.

This clonotype has ten or more counts. V is TRBV15 and J is TRBJ2-1; 9 bases agree with TRBD1. CDR1 and CDR2 from the germline V gene are LNHNV and YYDKDF (reference sequence). The CDR3 is 14 amino acids. J was trimmed by 6 bases and V by 4 bases; bases with no gene match: 4. The CDR3 DNA follows: TGTGCCACCAGCACCGGGACAGGGTTCAATGAGCAGTTCTTC. Amino acids: CATSTGTGFNEQFF.

This clonotype appeared a few times. The chain couples TRBV27 to TRBJ2-7, with a possible D match to TRBD1 (5 bases). CDR3 length equals 14 residues. V lost 6 bases to trimming and J lost 0 bases, with 12 bases between them. Germline CDR1 is MNHEY and CDR2 is SMNVEV (reference sequence). The CDR3 is CASRVAGYSYEQYF. The CDR3 coding sequence is TGTGCCAGCAGAGTAGCAGGGTACTCCTACGAGCAGTACTTC.

The chain combines TRBV6-2 or TRBV6-3 with TRBJ2-1; D remains ambiguous. V dropped 1 base and J dropped 5 bases, with 3 bases sitting between them. This CDR3 comprises 12 residues. Germline CDR1 MNHEY, CDR2 SVGEGT. The CDR3 region is CASSYYNNEQFF. In DNA form, the CDR3 reads TGTGCCAGCAGTTACTATAACAATGAGCAGTTCTTC.

V and J are TRBV6-2 or TRBV6-3 and TRBJ1-5; 8 positions agree with TRBD1. Germline V CDR1 and CDR2: MNHEY, SVGEGT. The CDR3 covers 15 residues. V trimming: 6 bases; J trimming: 9 bases; junction bases outside the gene matches: 13. The CDR3 DNA reads TGTGCCAGCAGCCCATTCGGACAGGGACCATGGCCCCAGCATTTT. Its protein product is CASSPFGQGPWPQHF.

This clonotype appeared a few times. Just one base apart from a much larger clone, this may be a read error. The final CDR3 position lacks the conserved phenylalanine or tryptophan, pointing to a likely read error. V gene TRBV28 combines with J gene TRBJ2-5; either TRBD1 or TRBD2 may fit D (5 bases each). The V gene lost 1 base and the J gene lost 10 bases, with 19 bases spanning the gap. Germline CDR1 reads MDHEN; CDR2 reads SYDVKM. The length of the CDR3 is 15 residues. CDR3 loop: CASSLLGVQENGQYS. The CDR3, as DNA: TGTGCCAGCAGTTTATTGGGGGTCCAAGAGAACGGCCAGTACTCC.

V and J are TRBV15 and TRBJ2-3; 7 bases agree with TRBD1. The CDR3 sequence is 17 residues long. The trim removed 11 bases at V and 2 bases at J, leaving 19 bases unmatched. Looked up from germline, CDR1 is LNHNV and CDR2 is YYDKDF (reference sequence). The CDR3 reads CAPRRERGQLDTDTQYF. Written as DNA, the CDR3 is TGTGCCCCCCGCAGAGAGAGGGGGCAGTTGGACACAGATACGCAGTATTTT.

This clonotype was found many times. The chain recombines TRBV9 with TRBJ2-3, with D uncertain. Germline-derived CDR1 and CDR2 are SGDLS and YYNGEE. V gave up 1 base and J gave up 3 bases, with 12 bases separating them. This CDR3 has 15 amino acids. The DNA for the CDR3 is TGTGCCAGCAGCGTATTCGGCGCGGATACAGATACGCAGTATTTT. Translation: CASSVFGADTDTQYF. Based on the CDR3 plus reference TRBV9 and TRBJ2-3, the full variable domain is DSGVTQTPKHLITATGQRVTLRCSPRSGDLSVYWYQQSLDQGLQFLIQYYNGEERAKGNILERFSAQQFPDLHSELNLSSLELGDSALYFCASSVFGADTDTQYFGPGTRLTVL.

On this clonotype itself: A single base separates this from a much larger clone, so it may be a read error. The genes are TRBV4-3 and TRBJ2-7, with TRBD2 identical over 8 bases. This CDR3 is 15 amino acids long. Trimming removed 5 bases from V and 3 bases from J; junction bases left unmatched: 9. Germline CDR1 LGHNA, CDR2 YSLEER. The CDR3 is CASSYDSGADYEQYF. CDR3 bases: TGCGCCAGCAGCTACGATAGCGGGGCAGACTACGAGCAGTACTTC.

This clonotype has a count of ten or more. V usage is TRBV11-2 and J usage is TRBJ2-3; 11 bases fit TRBD2. Germline loops: CDR1 SGHAT, CDR2 FQNNGV. This CDR3 has 18 amino acids. J lost 1 base, V lost 3 bases, and 9 bases had no gene match. The chain's CDR3 is CASSFLGLSGRGTDTQYF. CDR3 nucleotide sequence: TGTGCCAGCAGCTTTCTGGGGCTTAGCGGGAGGGGCACAGATACGCAGTATTTT. Combining the CDR3 with reference TRBV11-2 and TRBJ2-3 gives the whole variable domain EAGVAQSPRYKIIEKRQSVAFWCNPISGHATLYWYQQILGQGPKLLIQFQNNGVVDDSQLPKDRFSAERLKGVDSTLKIQPAKLEDSAVYLCASSFLGLSGRGTDTQYFGPGTRLTVL.

About this clonotype: The junction departs from the called germline gene at one end, perhaps through a read error. The chain uses TRBV4-1 and TRBJ2-3, with 7 positions matching TRBD1. The germline gives CDR1 MGHRA, CDR2 YSYEKL. CDR3 length: 16 amino acids. This CDR3 reads CTSSAQGVGATDTQYF. The CDR3 DNA sequence: TGCACCAGCAGCGCCCAGGGGGTGGGGGCCACAGATACGCAGTATTTT.

The V call is TRBV29-1, the J call TRBJ1-5; D is unclear. CDR1 and CDR2 from the germline V gene are SQVTM and ANQGSEA. Trimming cost V 0 bases and J 0 bases, with 6 bases left between them. The CDR3 is 14 residues long. The CDR3 DNA reads TGCAGCGTTGAAGAGGGATATAGCAATCAGCCCCAGCATTTT. It specifies CSVEEGYSNQPQHF.

Concerning this clonotype: A much larger clone is a single base away; this may be a read error. This CDR3 fails to terminate in the conserved phenylalanine or tryptophan, so it likely reflects a read error. The chain joins TRBV19 to TRBJ1-5; D is perhaps TRBD1 (6 bases). Looked up from germline, CDR1 is LNHDA and CDR2 is SQIVND (reference sequence). This CDR3 has 13 residues. V shed 4 bases and J shed 7 bases, with 11 bases lying between them. In DNA form, the CDR3 reads TGTGCCAGTAGTACACAGGGTTGGCAGCCCCAGCATCTT. Its translation is CASSTQGWQPQHL.

As for this clonotype: Since a much larger clone is just one base distant, this may be a read error. The CDR3 DNA is TGTGCCAGCAGCTCCGATAGAGGGGTCGAGACCCAGTACTTC. It yields the protein CASSSDRGVETQYF. The genes are TRBV7-9 and TRBJ2-5, with D perhaps being TRBD1 or TRBD2 (5 bases each). Between the trimmed V and J ends, which lost 4 bases and 5 bases, there was a span of 14 bases. This CDR3 region has 14 residues. CDR1 SEHNR and CDR2 FQNEAQ come from the germline V gene (reference sequence).

To note about this clonotype: Since a much larger clone is just one base distant, this may be a read error. This chain links TRBV4-1 with TRBJ1-5; 8 nucleotides agree with TRBD1. The V and J ends lost 5 bases and 4 bases, in that order; junction bases with no gene match: 4. The length of the CDR3 is 14 residues. CDR1 is MGHRA, CDR2 YSYEKL, per germline. The CDR3 nucleotides read TGCGCCAGCAGCACACAGGGGGTGAATCAGCCCCAGCATTTT. This translates into CASSTQGVNQPQHF.

This clonotype has just a few counts. This rearrangement joins TRBV5-5 to TRBJ2-1; 10 nucleotides match TRBD2. CDR1 and CDR2 from the germline V gene are SGHKS and YYEKEE (reference sequence). The ends lost 4 bases at V and 2 bases at J; junction bases unmatched: 6. The CDR3 sequence is 16 residues long. The CDR3 nucleotides are TGTGCCAGCAGCCTACCGCTAGCGGGAGCCTACAATGAGCAGTTCTTC. Translated: CASSLPLAGAYNEQFF.

A remark on this clonotype: A much larger clone lies a single base off, so this may be a read error. The gene calls are TRBV20-1 and TRBJ2-2; maybe TRBD1 (5 bases). The CDR3 is 14 residues long. The germline CDR1 and CDR2 sequences are DFQATT and SNEGSKA (reference sequence). V was pared by 5 bases and J by 1 base, with 11 bases between. DNA of the CDR3: TGCAGTGCTGAGGACAAGGAGAACACCGGGGAGCTGTTTTTT. Its protein product is CSAEDKENTGELFF.

This clonotype is termed medium-sized. V and J are TRBV29-1 and TRBJ2-3; 7 nucleotides align to TRBD1. Germline trimming cut 0 bases from V and 4 bases from J; bases unmatched to any gene: 7. This CDR3 is built from 15 residues. Germline V gene data show CDR1 as SQVTM and CDR2 as ANQGSEA. The CDR3 DNA reads TGCAGCGTTGAAGACAACAGGGGACCGGCAGATACGCAGTATTTT. Protein sequence: CSVEDNRGPADTQYF.

Turning to this clonotype: A clone one base away is much larger, so this may be a read error. The V call is TRBV5-1, the J call TRBJ2-1; 9 bases line up with TRBD2. Looked up from germline, CDR1 is SGHRS and CDR2 is YFSETQ. This CDR3 has 17 amino acids. J was trimmed by 9 bases and V by 3 bases; bases with no gene match: 16. The CDR3 here is CASSSPERPAGGSEQFF. The CDR3 nucleotides read TGCGCCAGCAGCTCCCCGGAGAGGCCAGCGGGAGGATCTGAGCAGTTCTTC.

The table lists this clonotype with a few counts. This sequence joins TRBV5-3 and TRBJ2-7; TRBD2 matches at 11 bases. TRBV5-3 falls under the ORF class, with uncertain function. The CDR3 loop spans 17 amino acids. V shed 8 bases and J 6 bases; nucleotides not matched to a gene: 19. The DNA for the CDR3 is TGTGCCAGCGGCAGGAGGCTAGCGGGAGGTTTGATCCCCGAGCAGTACTTC. It codes for CASGRRLAGGLIPEQYF.

This clonotype was recorded many times. CDR3 DNA: TGTGCCAGTAGTATTTTCTGGGGGAACACTGAAGCTTTCTTT. It specifies CASSIFWGNTEAFF. The rearrangement uses TRBV19 and TRBJ1-1; D is uncertain. Trimming left V 3 bases short and J 1 base short, with 9 bases between. Germline-derived CDR1 and CDR2 are LNHDA and SQIVND (reference sequence). CDR3 size: 14 residues. The variable domain in full, completed from reference TRBV19 and TRBJ1-1, reads DGGITQSPKYLFRKEGQNVTLSCEQNLNHDAMYWYRQDPGQGLRLIYYSQIVNDFQKGDIAEGYSVSREKKESFPLTVTSAQKNPTAFYLCASSIFWGNTEAFFGQGTRLTVV.